The sequence of this T cell receptor beta chain was determined in a study of Graves' ophthalmopathy and Graves' hyperthyroidism. Germline CDR1 is LGHDT and CDR2 is YNNKEL (reference sequence). The CDR3 length is 14 residues. J was trimmed by 3 bases and V by 3 bases; bases with no gene match: 2. General observations from the study: Prediction of ophthalmopathy progression reached over 65% sensitivity and 72.22% specificity. Most thyroid clonotypes expanded beyond 0.001 frequency were also found in blood.

RNA transcripts provided the template for amplifying TCR beta CDR3 regions. First-round RT-PCR relied on HTBI primers, and a second-round multiplex PCR came next. MiXCR, run by TCRdb on the multiplex PCR reads, gives a single entry per CDR3 protein. The data hold around 40,000 distinct CDR3 sequences, with around 52% observed a single time. The authors used Ficoll-Paque density gradient centrifugation to separate PBMCs. The input was roughly 10 ml of fresh peripheral blood. This clonotype was picked up a small number of times. The antigen remains unidentified. A clone one base away is much larger, so this may be a read error.

This TCR was sampled from an adult man with Graves' ophthalmopathy. Sequencing was carried out using peripheral blood. The chain carries TRBV3-1 and TRBJ1-2, with TRBD1 matching 9 bases. For the CDR3, the DNA is TGTGCCAGCAGCCAGAGGGACAGGGACTATGGCTACACCTTC. Protein: CASSQRDRDYGYTF.